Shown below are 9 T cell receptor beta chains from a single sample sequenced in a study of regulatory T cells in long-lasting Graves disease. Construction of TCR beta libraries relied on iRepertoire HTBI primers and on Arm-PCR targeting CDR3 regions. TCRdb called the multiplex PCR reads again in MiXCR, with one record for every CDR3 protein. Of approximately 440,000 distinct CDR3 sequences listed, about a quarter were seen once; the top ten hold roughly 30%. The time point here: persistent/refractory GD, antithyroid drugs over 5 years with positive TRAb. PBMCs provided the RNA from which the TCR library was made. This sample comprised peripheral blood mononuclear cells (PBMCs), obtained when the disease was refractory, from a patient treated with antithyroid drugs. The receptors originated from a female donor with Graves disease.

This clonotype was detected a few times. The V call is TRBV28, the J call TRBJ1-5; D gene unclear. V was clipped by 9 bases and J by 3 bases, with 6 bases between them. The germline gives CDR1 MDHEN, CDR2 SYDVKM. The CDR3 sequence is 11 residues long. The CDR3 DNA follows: TGTGCCAGTAGCCCCAATCAGCCCCAGCATTTT. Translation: CASSPNQPQHF.

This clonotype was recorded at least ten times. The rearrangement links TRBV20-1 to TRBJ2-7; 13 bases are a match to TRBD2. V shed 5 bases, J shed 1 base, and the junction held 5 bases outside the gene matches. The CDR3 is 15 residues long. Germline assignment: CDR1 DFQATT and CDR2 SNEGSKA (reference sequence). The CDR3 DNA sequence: TGCAGTGCTGGAGGACTAGCGGGAGTATCCTACGAGCAGTACTTC. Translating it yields CSAGGLAGVSYEQYF.

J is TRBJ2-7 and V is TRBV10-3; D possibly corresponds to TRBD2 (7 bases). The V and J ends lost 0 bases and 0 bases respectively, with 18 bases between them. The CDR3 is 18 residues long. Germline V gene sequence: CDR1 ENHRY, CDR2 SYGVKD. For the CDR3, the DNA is TGTGCCATCAGTGAGTCGAGATCTTGGGAGGGGGTCTCCTACGAGCAGTACTTC. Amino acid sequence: CAISESRSWEGVSYEQYF.

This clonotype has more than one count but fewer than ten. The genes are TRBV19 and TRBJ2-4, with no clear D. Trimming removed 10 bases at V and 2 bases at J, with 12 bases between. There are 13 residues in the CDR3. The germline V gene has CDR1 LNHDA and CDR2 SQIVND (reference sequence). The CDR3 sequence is CATMGVSKNIQYF. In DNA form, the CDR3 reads TGTGCCACCATGGGTGTGTCCAAAAACATTCAGTACTTC.

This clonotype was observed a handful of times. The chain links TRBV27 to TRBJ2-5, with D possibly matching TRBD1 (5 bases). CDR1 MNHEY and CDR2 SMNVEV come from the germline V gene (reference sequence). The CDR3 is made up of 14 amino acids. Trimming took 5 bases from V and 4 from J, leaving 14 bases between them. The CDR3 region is CASSGAPPPETQYF. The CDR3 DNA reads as TGTGCCAGCAGTGGGGCCCCGCCTCCAGAGACCCAGTACTTC.

CDR3 bases: TGTGCCAGCAGTTTGTGGTCGGGGGCTGAAGCTTTCTTT. This codes for CASSLWSGAEAFF. The rearrangement joins TRBV28 to TRBJ1-1; D might be TRBD1 (5 bases). V was trimmed by 3 bases and J by 6 bases, leaving 11 bases between them. In germline, CDR1 is MDHEN, CDR2 SYDVKM. The CDR3 totals 13 residues.

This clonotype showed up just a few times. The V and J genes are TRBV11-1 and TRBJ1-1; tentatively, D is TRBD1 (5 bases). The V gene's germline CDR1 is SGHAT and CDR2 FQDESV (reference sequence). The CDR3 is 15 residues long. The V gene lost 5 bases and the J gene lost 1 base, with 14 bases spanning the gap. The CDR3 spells CASSQGRSSNTEAFF. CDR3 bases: TGTGCCAGCAGCCAGGGAAGGTCATCGAACACTGAAGCTTTCTTT.

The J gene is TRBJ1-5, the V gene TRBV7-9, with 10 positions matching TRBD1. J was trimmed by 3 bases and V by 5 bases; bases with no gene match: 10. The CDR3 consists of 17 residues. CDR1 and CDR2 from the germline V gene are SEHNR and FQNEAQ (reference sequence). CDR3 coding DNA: TGTGCCAGCAGCCAAGGACAGGGGGGTAGTATCAATCAGCCCCAGCATTTT. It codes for CASSQGQGGSINQPQHF.

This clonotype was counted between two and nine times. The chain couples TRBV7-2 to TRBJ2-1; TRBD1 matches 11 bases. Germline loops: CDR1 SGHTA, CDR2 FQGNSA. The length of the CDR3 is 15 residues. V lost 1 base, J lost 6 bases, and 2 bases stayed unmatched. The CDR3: CASSLGTGGPNEQFF. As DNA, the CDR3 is TGTGCCAGCAGCTTAGGGACAGGGGGCCCCAATGAGCAGTTCTTC.